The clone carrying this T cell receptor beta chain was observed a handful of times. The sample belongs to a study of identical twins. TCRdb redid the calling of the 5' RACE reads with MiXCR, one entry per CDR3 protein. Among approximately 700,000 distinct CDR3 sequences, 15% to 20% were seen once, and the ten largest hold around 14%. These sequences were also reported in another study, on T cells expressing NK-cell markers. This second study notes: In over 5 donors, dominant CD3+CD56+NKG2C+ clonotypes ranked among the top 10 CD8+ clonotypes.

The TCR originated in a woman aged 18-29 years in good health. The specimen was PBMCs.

CDR3 bases: TGTGCTAGTGGTGATGGACAGGGCTACAATGAGCAGTTCTTC. As protein: CASGDGQGYNEQFF. V and J are TRBV12-5 and TRBJ2-1; 8 nucleotides agree with TRBD1. The V gene end was trimmed by 5 bases and the J gene end by 3 bases; junction bases not matched to a gene: 3. The V gene's germline CDR1 is LGHNT and CDR2 FRNRAP. The CDR3 is 14 amino acids.